The entry below gives a single TCR beta chain sequence along with its context. What it binds is unknown. The sample originates from a study of regulatory T cells. Findings and limits, study-wide: Patient CD8+ T cells trended toward lower Shannon entropy than controls.

The primer mix had 52 TRBV and 13 TRBJ primers. The method was immunoSEQ multiplex PCR; TCRdb's version includes in-frame clones alone and lacks a portion of them. The sample shows some 6,000 clones, approximately 80% of them seen only once. The V and J ends lost 4 bases and 2 bases, in that order; junction bases with no gene match: 7. This CDR3 is 15 amino acids long. The germline V gene encodes CDR1 MNHNS and CDR2 SASEGT. The chain carries TRBV6-1 and TRBJ2-7; TRBD1 matches at 8 bases. The receptor comes from a child aged 10 to 17 with CD3G deficiency. Sequencing input: CD8+ T cells sorted from blood. DNA of the CDR3: TGTGCCAGCAGTGGGACAGGGAGGATGACCTACGAGCAGTACTTC. It encodes CASSGTGRMTYEQYF.